This T cell receptor (beta chain) was captured by sequencing in a study of blood T cells in healthy people across ages. Together with a sample-barcoded 5' primer, a J-beta primer mix was included in a second PCR lasting roughly 6 to 12 cycles. Every cDNA was tagged by a template-switch adaptor with 12 random nucleotides. MiXCR, applied by TCRdb to the 5' RACE reads, yields one record per CDR3 protein. Seen here are around 900,000 distinct CDR3 sequences, around 26% observed once, and the top ten hold around 15%. The CDR3 is 14 amino acids. The V gene lost 5 bases and the J gene lost 0 bases, with 7 bases spanning the gap. Germline V gives CDR1 MNHEY, CDR2 SVGEGT. Isolation yielded PBMCs, at least 7 million per sample, in every case.

The receptor was isolated from a woman of 80 years or more in good health. The source material was blood. This rearrangement joins TRBV6-2 or TRBV6-3 to TRBJ2-2; D is ambiguous. The CDR3 here is CASSSTSNTGELFF. The CDR3, as DNA: TGTGCCAGCAGTAGCACCTCGAACACCGGGGAGCTGTTTTTT.